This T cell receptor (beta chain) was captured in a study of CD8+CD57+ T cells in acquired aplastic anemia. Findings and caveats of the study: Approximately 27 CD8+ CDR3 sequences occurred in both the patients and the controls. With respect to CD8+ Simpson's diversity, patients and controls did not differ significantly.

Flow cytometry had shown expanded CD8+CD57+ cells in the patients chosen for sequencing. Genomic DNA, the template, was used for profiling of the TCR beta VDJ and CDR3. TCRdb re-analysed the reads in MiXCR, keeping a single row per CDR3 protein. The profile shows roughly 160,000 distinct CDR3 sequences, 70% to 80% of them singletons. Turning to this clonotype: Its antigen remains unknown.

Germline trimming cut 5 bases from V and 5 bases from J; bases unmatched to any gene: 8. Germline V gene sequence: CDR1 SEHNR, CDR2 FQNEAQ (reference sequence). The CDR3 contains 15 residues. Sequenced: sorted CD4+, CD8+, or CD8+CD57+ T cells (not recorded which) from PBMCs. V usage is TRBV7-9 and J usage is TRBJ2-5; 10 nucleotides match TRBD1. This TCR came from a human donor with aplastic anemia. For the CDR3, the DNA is TGTGCCAGCAGCGTGGGACAGGGGCAGGGGGAGACCCAGTACTTC. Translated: CASSVGQGQGETQYF.